The 10 T cell receptor beta chains given below trace back to one sample, sequenced in a study of glioma-infiltrating T cells. Using RNA template, CDR3s of TCR alpha and beta were amplified with iRepertoire arm-PCR. In TCRdb, the multiplex PCR reads were re-called with MiXCR into one record per CDR3 protein. The sample carries approximately 190,000 distinct CDR3 sequences, 32% recorded once. Material: glioma tissue, nonneoplastic brain tissue, or PBMCs (not recorded which). These receptor sequences come from a human donor with low-grade glioma or glioblastoma, undergoing nonglioma brain surgery, or in good health (not recorded which).

This clonotype was counted between two and nine times. The chain joins TRBV7-9 to TRBJ2-1, with 7 nucleotides matching TRBD2. Trimming removed 3 bases from V and 4 bases from J; junction bases left unmatched: 6. This CDR3 has 15 amino acids. Germline CDR1 SEHNR, CDR2 FQNEAQ (reference sequence). CDR3 protein: CASSFGLAEYNEQFF. The DNA of the CDR3 is TGTGCCAGCAGCTTTGGGCTAGCGGAGTACAATGAGCAGTTCTTC.

The chain is built from TRBV28 and TRBJ2-5; 11 bases are a match to TRBD2. Trimming took 3 bases from V and 2 from J; bases not matched to a gene: 2. The CDR3 runs 15 residues. CDR1 MDHEN and CDR2 SYDVKM come from the germline V gene. The DNA for the CDR3 is TGTGCCAGCAGTTTTGGGACTAGCGGTCAAGAGACCCAGTACTTC. It codes for CASSFGTSGQETQYF.

This clonotype was found many times. The chain combines TRBV5-1 with TRBJ1-5, with D possibly TRBD1 on 5 matching bases. Trimming took 9 bases from V and 5 from J, leaving 6 bases between them. The CDR3 runs 10 residues. The germline V gene encodes CDR1 SGHRS and CDR2 YFSETQ. The CDR3 sequence: CAKGDQPQHF. Written as DNA, the CDR3 is TGCGCCAAAGGGGATCAGCCCCAGCATTTT. The full variable domain, its missing parts supplied by reference TRBV5-1 and TRBJ1-5, is KAGVTQTPRYLIKTRGQQVTLSCSPISGHRSVSWYQQTPGQGLQFLFEYFSETQRNKGNFPGRFSGRQFSNSRSEMNVSTLELGDSALYLCAKGDQPQHFGDGTRLSIL.

This clonotype appeared many times. The rearrangement joins TRBV27 to TRBJ2-7, with TRBD1 matching 8 bases. Germline assignment: CDR1 MNHEY and CDR2 SMNVEV (reference sequence). The junction had 7 bases not matched to a gene; V was cut back by 7 bases and J by 2 bases. This CDR3 is 14 amino acids long. CDR3 bases: TGTGCCAGCAAAACCGGGACAGGAACCTACGAGCAGTACTTC. It encodes CASKTGTGTYEQYF.

This clonotype was seen a few times. The gene calls are TRBV7-2 and TRBJ2-2, with 7 bases identical to TRBD1. Germline CDR1 reads SGHTA; CDR2 reads FQGNSA. The CDR3 runs to 16 residues. The J segment lost 4 bases and the V segment lost 9 bases, leaving 14 bases of the junction unmatched. CDR3 residues: CASHNSPGTATGELFF. DNA for the CDR3: TGTGCCAGTCATAATTCGCCGGGGACAGCCACCGGGGAGCTGTTTTTT.

This clonotype appeared many times. This chain connects TRBV7-2 to TRBJ2-7, with 7 bases fitting TRBD1. The CDR3 spans 14 residues. The junction had 2 bases not matched to a gene; V was cut back by 1 base and J by 2 bases. Germline assignment: CDR1 SGHTA and CDR2 FQGNSA. The CDR3 DNA follows: TGTGCCAGCAGCTTAGACGACAGGGCCTACGAGCAGTACTTC. Amino acid sequence: CASSLDDRAYEQYF.

The CDR3 is CASSFAGENNVAFF. The CDR3 DNA is TGCGCCAGCAGCTTCGCCGGGGAGAACAATGTAGCTTTCTTT. The chain couples TRBV5-1 to TRBJ1-1; no definite D call. V was clipped by 2 bases and J by 10 bases, with 18 bases between them. CDR1 and CDR2 from the germline V gene are SGHRS and YFSETQ. CDR3 length equals 14 residues.

Comments on this clonotype: Compared with germline, one end of the junction differs, possibly owing to a read error. The chain is built from TRBV15 and TRBJ1-1; D uncertain. Per the germline V gene, CDR1 is LNHNV and CDR2 is YYDKDF (reference sequence). This CDR3 spans 13 amino acids. This CDR3 is CATSIVENAEAFF. The CDR3 nucleotides read TGTGCCACCAGCATTGTAGAGAACGCTGAAGCTTTCTTT.

In its sample, this clonotype was seen many times. The CDR3, as DNA: TGTGCCAGCAGTTGGGGACACGGCTACAATGAGCAGTTCTTC. Translating gives CASSWGHGYNEQFF. The V gene is TRBV27, the J gene TRBJ2-1; possible D gene TRBD1, 6 bases. V was pared by 4 bases and J by 3 bases, with 10 bases between. This CDR3 contains 14 residues. In germline, CDR1 is MNHEY, CDR2 SMNVEV (reference sequence).

To note about this clonotype: One end of the junction is discordant with germline, which a read error may explain. The chain is built from TRBV6-1 and TRBJ2-3, with D hard to call. Germline loops: CDR1 MNHNS, CDR2 SASEGT. The CDR3 is made up of 15 amino acids. In nucleotides, the CDR3 is TGCGCCAGCAGTGAACGAGCCACTGGGGCAGATACGCAGTATTTT. Encoded protein: CASSERATGADTQYF.